The source of this TCR beta chain is a study of early T cells in non-severe SARS-CoV-2 infection (dated by TCRdb to about 2021). With respect to the entire study: Because TCR sequencing relied on bulk RNA taken from unsorted whole blood, pairing of alpha and beta chains was not possible. The paper's findings and limits, for the study overall: VDJdb matching was skewed toward anti-spike CD8 responses and likely underestimated virus-specific expansions by missing private and CD4 specificities.

Preparation of the library involved 5' RACE. Data came from a NextSeq 500. The TCR library protocol attached unique molecular identifiers to individual cDNA molecules to correct for sequencing error and PCR bias. Both TCR alpha and beta chains were sequenced, and tight co-correlation was observed between alpha and beta sequence abundances in each sample. Per the source publication's procedure: Decombinator V4 was used to perform V gene, J gene and CDR3 annotation of TCR sequences. TCRs were defined as expanded if a significant change between any two time points was detected under a Poisson model with p below 0.0001. TCR abundances were normalised to the total number of TCRs sequenced per sample and expressed as counts per million. TRAV1-2 paired with TRAJ12, TRAJ20 or TRAJ33 defined MAIT TCRs, while TRAV10 paired with TRAJ18 defined iNKT TCRs. A search of VDJdb, accessed on 1 November 2021, was run for TCRs annotated to CMV, EBV and SARS-CoV-2, with TCRs annotated for multiple antigens excluded. TCRdb took the public reads, trimmed them with fastp at Q25, ran MiXCR for clone calling and kept in-frame beta chains. Each entry is one CDR3 protein sequence, shown with its most common DNA and genes. The V and J calls come from TCRdb's annotation, not from the publication. A total of approximately 40,000 distinct CDR3 sequences appear in this sample, 6% to 7% of them only once. Of the sample, 20% to 25% is held by the ten largest clones.

This was a case-control study nested in a cohort of healthcare workers in London, UK, who had nasopharyngeal swab PCR tests and blood samples taken every week. Healthcare workers were enrolled in the week of the UK lockdown, from 23 to 31 March 2020, and were followed every week for up to roughly 15 weeks. Trimming takes 2 bases off V and 15 bases off J; junction bases not matched to a gene: 12. CDR1 and CDR2 were assigned from the germline V gene as MNHEY and SVGEGT. Measured from the cysteine to the phenylalanine, the CDR3 is 14 residues long. The sequence is cut down to CDR3 DNA, 42 bases in frame from base 1. In this sample, this clonotype turned up many times. Its antigen remains undetermined. The sample holds no much larger clone one base away, and base qualities are not on file.

Sequencing used whole blood, obtained at baseline. The chain is encoded by TRBV6-2 or TRBV6-3 joined to TRBJ2-1, with 8 junctional bases fitting TRBD1. The sequence derives from an adult who was a healthcare worker with PCR-confirmed SARS-CoV-2 infection or an uninfected control (not recorded which). The nucleotides are TGTGCCAGCAGTTACCGAGACAGGGGAGGCGGTGGGTTCTTC. It codes for CASSYRDRGGGGFF.